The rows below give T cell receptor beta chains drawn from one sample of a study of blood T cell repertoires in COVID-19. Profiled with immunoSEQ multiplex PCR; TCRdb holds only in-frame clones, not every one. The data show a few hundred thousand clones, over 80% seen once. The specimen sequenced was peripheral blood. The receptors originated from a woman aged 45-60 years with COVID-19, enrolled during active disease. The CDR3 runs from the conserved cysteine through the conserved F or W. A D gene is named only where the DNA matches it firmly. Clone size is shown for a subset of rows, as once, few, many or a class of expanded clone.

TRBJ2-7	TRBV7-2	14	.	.	CASSPQRGPYEQYF	TGTGCCAGCAGCCCGCAGAGAGGCCCCTACGAGCAGTACTTC
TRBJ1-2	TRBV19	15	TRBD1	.	CATSSGTGQIYGYTF	TGTGCCACATCGTCCGGGACAGGCCAAATCTATGGCTACACCTTC
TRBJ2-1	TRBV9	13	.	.	CASSPNLAWEQFF	TGTGCCAGCAGCCCAAACCTAGCTTGGGAGCAGTTCTTC
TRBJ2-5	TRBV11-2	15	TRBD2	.	CASSRRGVMRETQYF	TGTGCCAGCAGCCGCCGGGGGGTTATGAGGGAGACCCAGTACTTC
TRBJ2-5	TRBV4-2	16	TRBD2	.	CASSQRGAREVETQYF	TGTGCCAGCAGCCAAAGAGGGGCCCGGGAGGTGGAGACCCAGTACTTC
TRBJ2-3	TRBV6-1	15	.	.	CASSELKRVTDTQYF	TGTGCCAGCAGTGAATTGAAGCGGGTCACAGATACGCAGTATTTT
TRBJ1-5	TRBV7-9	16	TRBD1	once	CASSGQDRGSNQPQHF	TGTGCCAGCAGCGGACAGGACAGGGGAAGCAATCAGCCCCAGCATTTT
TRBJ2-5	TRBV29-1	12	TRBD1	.	CSGYRGGETQYF	TGCAGCGGATACAGGGGTGGAGAGACCCAGTACTTC
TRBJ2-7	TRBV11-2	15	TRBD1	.	CASSGSGTGIYEQYF	TGTGCCAGCAGCGGGTCCGGGACAGGGATCTACGAGCAGTACTTC
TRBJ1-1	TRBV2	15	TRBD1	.	CASRQPGQENTEAFF	TGTGCCAGCAGGCAACCGGGACAGGAGAACACTGAAGCTTTCTTT
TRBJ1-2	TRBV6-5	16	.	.	CASSYSPPPAGDGYTF	TGTGCCAGCAGTTACTCACCCCCTCCTGCAGGGGATGGCTACACCTTC
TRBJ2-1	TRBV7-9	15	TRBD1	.	CASSPTGYTYNEQFF	TGTGCCAGCAGCCCGACAGGGTATACCTACAATGAGCAGTTCTTC
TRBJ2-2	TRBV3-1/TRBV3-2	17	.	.	CASSQGSWTANTGELFF	TGTGCCAGCAGCCAAGGTTCCTGGACAGCGAACACCGGGGAGCTGTTTTTT
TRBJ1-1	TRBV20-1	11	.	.	CSARRVTEAFF	TGCAGTGCTCGCAGGGTCACTGAAGCTTTCTTT
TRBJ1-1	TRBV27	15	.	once	CASSTDGGGNTEAFF	TGTGCCAGCAGTACCGACGGGGGGGGTAACACTGAAGCTTTCTTT
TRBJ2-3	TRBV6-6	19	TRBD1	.	CASSHGGTGLIGTTDTQYF	TGTGCCAGCAGTCACGGGGGGACAGGGCTTATTGGGACCACAGATACGCAGTATTTT
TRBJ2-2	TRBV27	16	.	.	CASSLMSGRNTGELFF	TGTGCCAGCAGTTTAATGAGCGGGCGGAACACCGGGGAGCTGTTTTTT
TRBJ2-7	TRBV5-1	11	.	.	CASGHEGEQYF	TGCGCCAGCGGCCACGAGGGCGAGCAGTACTTC
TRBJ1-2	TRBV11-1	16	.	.	CASSRKVPGPTDGYTF	TGTGCCAGCAGTAGAAAGGTCCCAGGGCCTACGGATGGCTACACCTTC
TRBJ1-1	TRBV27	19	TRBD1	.	CASSPSLGMRGQGKTEAFF	TGTGCCAGCAGTCCCTCTTTAGGGATGCGGGGACAGGGTAAGACTGAAGCTTTCTTT
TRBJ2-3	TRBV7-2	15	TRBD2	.	CASQEGLGGTDTQYF	TGTGCCAGCCAGGAGGGACTAGGGGGCACAGATACGCAGTATTTT
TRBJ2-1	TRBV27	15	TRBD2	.	CASSLLPAGGGEQFF	TGTGCCAGCAGTCTTCTCCCAGCGGGAGGAGGCGAGCAGTTCTTC
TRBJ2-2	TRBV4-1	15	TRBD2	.	CASSHFSGSPGELFF	TGCGCCAGCAGCCATTTTAGCGGGAGCCCCGGGGAGCTGTTTTTT